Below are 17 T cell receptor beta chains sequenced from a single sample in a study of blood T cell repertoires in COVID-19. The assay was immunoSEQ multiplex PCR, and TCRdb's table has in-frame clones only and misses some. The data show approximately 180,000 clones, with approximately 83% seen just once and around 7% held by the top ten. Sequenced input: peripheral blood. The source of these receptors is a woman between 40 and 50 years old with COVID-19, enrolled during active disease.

This CDR3 reads CASSTRQGRPNTEAFF. The CDR3, as DNA: TGTGCCAGCAGCACCCGACAGGGAAGACCGAACACTGAAGCTTTCTTT. The gene calls are TRBV9 and TRBJ1-1; 7 bases map to TRBD1. This CDR3 spans 16 amino acids. The germline V gene has CDR1 SGDLS and CDR2 YYNGEE. V lost 4 bases to trimming and J lost 1 base; unmatched junction nucleotides: 10.

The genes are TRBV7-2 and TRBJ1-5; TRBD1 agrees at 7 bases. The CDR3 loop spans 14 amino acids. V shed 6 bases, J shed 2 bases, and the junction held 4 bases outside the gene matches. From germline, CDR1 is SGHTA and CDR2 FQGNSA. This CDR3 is CASRLTGGNQPQHF. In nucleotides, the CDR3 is TGTGCCAGCAGGTTAACAGGGGGCAATCAGCCCCAGCATTTT. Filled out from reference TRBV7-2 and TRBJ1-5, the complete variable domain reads GAGVSQSPSNKVTEKGKDVELRCDPISGHTALYWYRQSLGQGLEFLIYFQGNSAPDKSGLPSDRFSAERTGGSVSTLTIQRTQQEDSAVYLCASRLTGGNQPQHFGDGTRLSIL.

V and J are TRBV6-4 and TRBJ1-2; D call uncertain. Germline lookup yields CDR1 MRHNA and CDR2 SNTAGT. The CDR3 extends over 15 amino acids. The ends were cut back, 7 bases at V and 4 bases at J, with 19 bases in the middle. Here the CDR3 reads CASTQRPGTLYGYTF. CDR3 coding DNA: TGTGCCAGCACCCAGCGACCGGGAACCCTCTATGGCTACACCTTC.

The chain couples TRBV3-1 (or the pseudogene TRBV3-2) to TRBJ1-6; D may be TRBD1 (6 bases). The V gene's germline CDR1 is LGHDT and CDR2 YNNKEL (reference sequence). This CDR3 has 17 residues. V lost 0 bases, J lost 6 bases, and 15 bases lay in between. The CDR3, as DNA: TGTGCCAGCAGCCAAGATAGGGAACAGGGACCTAATTCACCCCTCCACTTT. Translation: CASSQDREQGPNSPLHF.

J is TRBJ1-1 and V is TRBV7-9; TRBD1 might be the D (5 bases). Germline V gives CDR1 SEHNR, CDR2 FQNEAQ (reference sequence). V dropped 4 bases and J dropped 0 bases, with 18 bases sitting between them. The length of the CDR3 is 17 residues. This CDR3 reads CASSSSLTTDMNTEAFF. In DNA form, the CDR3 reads TGTGCCAGCAGCTCCTCTCTAACGACGGACATGAACACTGAAGCTTTCTTT.

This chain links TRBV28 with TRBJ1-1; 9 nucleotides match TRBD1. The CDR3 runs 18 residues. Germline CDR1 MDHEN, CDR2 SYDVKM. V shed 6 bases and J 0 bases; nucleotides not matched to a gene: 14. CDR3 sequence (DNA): TGTGCCAGCAGCTCGCCCCGGGACAGGGCGAGGGTGAACACTGAAGCTTTCTTT. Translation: CASSSPRDRARVNTEAFF.

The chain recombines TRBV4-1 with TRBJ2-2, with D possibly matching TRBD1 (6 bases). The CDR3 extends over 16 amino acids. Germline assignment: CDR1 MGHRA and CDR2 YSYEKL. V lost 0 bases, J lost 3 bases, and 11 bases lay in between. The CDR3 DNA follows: TGCGCCAGCAGCCAAGAAACAGGGATGTACACCGGGGAGCTGTTTTTT. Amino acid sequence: CASSQETGMYTGELFF.

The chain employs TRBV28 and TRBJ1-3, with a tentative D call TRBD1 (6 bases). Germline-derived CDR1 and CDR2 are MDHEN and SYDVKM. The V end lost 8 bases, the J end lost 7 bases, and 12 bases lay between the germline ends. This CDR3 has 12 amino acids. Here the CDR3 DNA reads TGTGCCAGCCACAGGGCAGTGAACACCATATATTTT. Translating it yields CASHRAVNTIYF.

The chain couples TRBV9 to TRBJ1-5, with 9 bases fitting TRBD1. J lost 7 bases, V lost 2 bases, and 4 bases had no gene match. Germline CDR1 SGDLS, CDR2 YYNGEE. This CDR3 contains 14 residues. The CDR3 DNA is TGTGCCAGCAGCGTCACAGGGGGCGGGCAGCCCCAGCATTTT. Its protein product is CASSVTGGGQPQHF.

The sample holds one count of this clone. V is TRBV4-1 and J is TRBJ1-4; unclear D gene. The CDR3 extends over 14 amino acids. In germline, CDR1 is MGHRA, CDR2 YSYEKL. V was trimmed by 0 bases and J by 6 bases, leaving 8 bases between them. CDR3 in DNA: TGCGCCAGCAGCCAAGATCGGGGAGATGAAAAACTGTTTTTT. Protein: CASSQDRGDEKLFF.

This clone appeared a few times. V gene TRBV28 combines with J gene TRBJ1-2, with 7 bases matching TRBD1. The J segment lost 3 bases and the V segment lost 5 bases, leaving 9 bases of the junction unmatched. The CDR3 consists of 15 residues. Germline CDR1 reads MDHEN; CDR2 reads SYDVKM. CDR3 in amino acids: CASSGSGTADYGYTF. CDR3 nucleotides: TGTGCCAGCAGTGGTTCTGGGACAGCGGACTATGGCTACACCTTC.

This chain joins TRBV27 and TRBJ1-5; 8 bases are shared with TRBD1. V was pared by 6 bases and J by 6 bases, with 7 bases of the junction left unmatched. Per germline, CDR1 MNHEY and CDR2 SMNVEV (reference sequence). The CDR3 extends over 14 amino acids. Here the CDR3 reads CASSNVQGAQPQHF. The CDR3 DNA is TGTGCCAGCAGCAATGTTCAGGGGGCTCAGCCCCAGCATTTT.

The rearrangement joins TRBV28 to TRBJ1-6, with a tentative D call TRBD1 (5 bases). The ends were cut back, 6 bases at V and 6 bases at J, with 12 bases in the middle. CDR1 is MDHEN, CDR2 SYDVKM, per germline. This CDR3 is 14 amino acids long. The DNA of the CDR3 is TGTGCCAGCAGCCCCGACAGAACTAATTCACCCCTCCACTTT. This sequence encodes CASSPDRTNSPLHF.

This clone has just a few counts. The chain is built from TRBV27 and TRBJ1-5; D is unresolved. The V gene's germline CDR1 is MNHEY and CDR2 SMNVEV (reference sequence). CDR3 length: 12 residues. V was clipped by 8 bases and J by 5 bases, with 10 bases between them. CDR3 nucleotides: TGTGCCAGCGGGCTGATTTATCAGCCCCAGCATTTT. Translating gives CASGLIYQPQHF.

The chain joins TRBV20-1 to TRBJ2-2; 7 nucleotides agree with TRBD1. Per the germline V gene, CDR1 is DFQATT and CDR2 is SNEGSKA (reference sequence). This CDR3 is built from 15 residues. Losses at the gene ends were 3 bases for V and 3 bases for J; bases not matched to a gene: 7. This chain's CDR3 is CSASNRGRDTGELFF. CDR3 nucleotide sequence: TGCAGTGCTAGTAACAGGGGAAGGGACACCGGGGAGCTGTTTTTT.

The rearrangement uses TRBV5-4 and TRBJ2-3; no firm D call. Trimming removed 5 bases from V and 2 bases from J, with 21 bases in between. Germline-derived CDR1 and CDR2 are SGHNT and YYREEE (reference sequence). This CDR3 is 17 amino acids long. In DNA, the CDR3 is TGTGCCAGCAGTCGACAAATACCCCGTCCGAACACAGATACGCAGTATTTT. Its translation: CASSRQIPRPNTDTQYF.

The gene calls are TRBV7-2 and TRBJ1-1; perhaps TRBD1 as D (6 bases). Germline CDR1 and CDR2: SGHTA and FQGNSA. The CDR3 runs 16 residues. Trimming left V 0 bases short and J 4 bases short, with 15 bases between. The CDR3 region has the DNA TGTGCCAGCAGCTTAGCACCTCAGGGGTGGGTCACTGAAGCTTTCTTT. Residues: CASSLAPQGWVTEAFF.